This T cell receptor (beta chain) was recovered during a study of human T cells and chemical hapten exposure. Study conclusions and caveats: PT1 expanded TCR counts and patch test score were linked, and their correlation was positive.

One entry per CDR3 protein, called by TCRdb with MiXCR from the RACE reads. Here the sample spans some 80,000 distinct CDR3 sequences, roughly 10% being singletons. Time point noted: patch test 2, 6 weeks after DPC sensitization. As for treatment: therapeutic diphenylcyclopropenone sensitization with weekly scalp DPC. CDR3 length equals 16 residues. Germline V gene sequence: CDR1 SGHVS, CDR2 FQNEAQ. With 11 bases clipped from V and 6 bases from J, the junction kept 14 bases outside the gene matches. This clonotype was observed a handful of times. Its antigen is not known. The sequence was collected from a woman aged 25 to 39 with alopecia areata. Some clones in this sample may be carry-over from other donors' samples. The input for sequencing was whole blood, taken in connection with sensitization to the hapten diphenylcyclopropenone (DPC). This chain links TRBV7-8 with TRBJ2-1; 12 bases match TRBD2. The chain's CDR3 is CAVDTGGTSGPNEQFF. CDR3 nucleotide sequence: TGTGCCGTCGACACAGGGGGGACTAGCGGGCCCAATGAGCAGTTCTTC.